What follows are 10 T cell receptor beta chains derived from one specimen sequenced in a study of cytomegalovirus exposure and HLA in healthy donors (dated by TCRdb to about 2017). To prepare the library, the immunoSEQ multiplex PCR assay was applied. Held by TCRdb, this immuneACCESS table contains in-frame sequences only and omits some clones. Under half of the omission traces to an unresolved V gene where checked; the cause of the rest is unknown. For this sample the table gives over 75,000 clones, of which approximately 91% were detected only once. The ten biggest clones cover 2.1% of the sample. The specimen was PBMCs. The receptors were gathered from a man aged 25 to 45 in good health and CMV-seronegative.

The chain links TRBV6-1 to TRBJ1-5; possibly TRBD1 for D (5 bases). This CDR3 comprises 13 residues. Germline loops: CDR1 MNHNS, CDR2 SASEGT. V was clipped by 3 bases and J by 8 bases, with 11 bases between them. The CDR3 region has the DNA TGTGCCAGCAGTGAGTCCAGGGCAGAGCCCCAGCATTTT. Its protein product is CASSESRAEPQHF.

CDR3 sequence (DNA): TGCGCCAGCAGTGATGTATGGCAGGGAAGAAGTCTACCGGAGGCTTTCTTT. Translating it yields CASSDVWQGRSLPEAFF. V gene TRBV10-2 combines with J gene TRBJ1-1; D is perhaps TRBD1 (5 bases). The V gene's germline CDR1 is WSHSY and CDR2 SAAADI. The germline V and J ends were trimmed by 3 bases and 11 bases, with 28 bases remaining between them. The length of the CDR3 is 17 residues.

This chain links TRBV5-1 with TRBJ2-7; 10 nucleotides align to TRBD2. In germline, CDR1 is SGHRS, CDR2 YFSETQ. The CDR3 has 17 residues. The junction had 8 bases not matched to a gene; V was cut back by 0 bases and J by 2 bases. The CDR3 bases are TGCGCCAGCAGCTTGGGTGGAGCGGGAGGGTTAACCTACGAGCAGTACTTC. As protein: CASSLGGAGGLTYEQYF.

The rearrangement uses TRBV6-4 and TRBJ2-3, with a possible D match to TRBD1 (5 bases). This CDR3 is built from 14 residues. Trimming took 3 bases from V and 4 from J, leaving 11 bases between them. CDR1 MRHNA and CDR2 SNTAGT come from the germline V gene. Here the CDR3 reads CASSEDQGADTQYF. The CDR3 coding sequence is TGTGCCAGCAGTGAGGACCAAGGGGCAGATACGCAGTATTTT.

The gene calls are TRBV19 and TRBJ1-5; 7 positions match TRBD1. V shed 1 base, J shed 7 bases, and the junction held 10 bases outside the gene matches. This CDR3 spans 16 amino acids. In germline, CDR1 is LNHDA, CDR2 SQIVND (reference sequence). The CDR3 DNA is TGTGCCAGTAGTATAGGAACGACAGGGCTCAGCCAGCCCCAGCATTTT. Protein: CASSIGTTGLSQPQHF.

The chain joins TRBV6-4 to TRBJ2-2; the D gene is possibly TRBD2 (5 bases). Trimming pared 3 bases from V and 0 bases from J, leaving 8 bases between. Germline loops: CDR1 MRHNA, CDR2 SNTAGT. The CDR3 runs 15 residues. The CDR3 sequence: CASSEGGPNTGELFF. CDR3 in DNA: TGTGCCAGCAGTGAAGGAGGACCGAACACCGGGGAGCTGTTTTTT.

CDR3 in amino acids: CASSLTSGGVYNEQFF. DNA for the CDR3: TGTGCCAGCAGTTTAACTAGCGGGGGAGTATACAATGAGCAGTTCTTC. The V gene is TRBV27, the J gene TRBJ2-1; TRBD2 aligns across 11 bases. Losses at the gene ends were 2 bases for V and 4 bases for J; bases not matched to a gene: 4. Germline assignment: CDR1 MNHEY and CDR2 SMNVEV (reference sequence). This CDR3 has 16 amino acids.

The V call is TRBV6-5, the J call TRBJ1-2; D unresolved. The V end was cut by 5 bases, the J end by 8 bases, with 12 bases between. The germline V gene encodes CDR1 MNHEY and CDR2 SVGAGI. This CDR3 spans 12 amino acids. The CDR3 protein is CASSSRSGGYTF. In DNA, the CDR3 is TGTGCCAGCAGTAGCCGCAGCGGGGGCTACACCTTC.

The chain joins TRBV12-5 to TRBJ2-5, with 8 bases lining up with TRBD2. Looked up from germline, CDR1 is LGHNT and CDR2 is FRNRAP. V was pared by 5 bases and J by 5 bases, with 10 bases of the junction left unmatched. The CDR3 is 15 amino acids. In DNA form, the CDR3 reads TGTGCTAGTGGTAATTCCGGGGGGGCATCGGAGACCCAGTACTTC. It codes for CASGNSGGASETQYF.

V usage is TRBV13 and J usage is TRBJ2-7; tentatively, D is TRBD1 (6 bases). The CDR3 is 15 residues long. From germline, CDR1 is PRHDT and CDR2 FYEKMQ (reference sequence). The germline V and J ends were trimmed by 5 bases and 5 bases, with 19 bases remaining between them. CDR3 nucleotide sequence: TGTGCCAGCAGCCTTAGGGGGAGTGGAATCAACGAGCAGTACTTC. Its translation is CASSLRGSGINEQYF.